Sequencing of this T cell receptor beta chain was carried out in a study of identical twins. Many counts were recorded for this clonotype. TCRdb re-derived calls from the 5' RACE reads in MiXCR, one entry per CDR3 protein. The sample comprises some 660,000 distinct CDR3 sequences, 8.6% of which are singletons, and approximately 0.94% rests with the top ten. The germline V gene has CDR1 SEHNR and CDR2 FQNEAQ (reference sequence). V was trimmed by 2 bases and J by 0 bases, leaving 12 bases between them. The CDR3 spans 16 residues. Separately, the same data were catalogued under a study of yellow fever vaccine responses in identical twins.

The V gene is TRBV7-9, the J gene TRBJ2-3; the D gene could be TRBD1 or TRBD2 (5 bases each). Input material: PBMCs. This sequence was found in a woman under 30 in good health. CDR3 sequence reads: CASSLPPGRSTDTQYF. CDR3 DNA sequence: TGTGCCAGCAGCTTACCCCCGGGACGAAGCACAGATACGCAGTATTTT. Together with reference TRBV7-9 and TRBJ2-3, the CDR3 gives the full variable domain: DTGVSQNPRHKITKRGQNVTFRCDPISEHNRLYWYRQTLGQGPEFLTYFQNEAQLEKSRLLSDRFSAERPKGSFSTLEIQRTEQGDSAMYLCASSLPPGRSTDTQYFGPGTRLTVL.